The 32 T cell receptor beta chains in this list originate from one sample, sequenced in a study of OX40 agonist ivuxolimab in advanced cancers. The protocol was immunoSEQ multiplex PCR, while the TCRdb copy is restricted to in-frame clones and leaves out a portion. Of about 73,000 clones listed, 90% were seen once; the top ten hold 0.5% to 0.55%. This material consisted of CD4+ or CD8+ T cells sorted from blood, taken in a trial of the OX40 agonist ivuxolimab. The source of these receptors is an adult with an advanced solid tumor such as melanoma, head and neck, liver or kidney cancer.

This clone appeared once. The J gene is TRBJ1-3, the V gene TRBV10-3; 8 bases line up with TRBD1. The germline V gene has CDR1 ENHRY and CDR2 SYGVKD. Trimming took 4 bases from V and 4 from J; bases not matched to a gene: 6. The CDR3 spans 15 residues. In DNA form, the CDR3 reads TGTGCCATCAGTGTTGCAGGGGGCTACGGAAACACCATATATTTT. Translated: CAISVAGGYGNTIYF.

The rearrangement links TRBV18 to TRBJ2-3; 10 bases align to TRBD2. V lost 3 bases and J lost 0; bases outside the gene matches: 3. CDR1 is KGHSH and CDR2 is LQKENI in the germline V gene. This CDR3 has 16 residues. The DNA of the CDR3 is TGTGCCAGCTCACCGGGACTAGCGATAAGCACAGATACGCAGTATTTT. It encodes CASSPGLAISTDTQYF.

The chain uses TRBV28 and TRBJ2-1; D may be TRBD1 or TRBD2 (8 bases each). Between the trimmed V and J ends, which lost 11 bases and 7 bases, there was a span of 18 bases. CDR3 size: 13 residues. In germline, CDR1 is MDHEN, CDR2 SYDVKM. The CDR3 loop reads CALGGDRLNEQFF. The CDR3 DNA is TGTGCCCTCGGGGGGGACAGGTTGAATGAGCAGTTCTTC.

The CDR3 bases are TGTGCCAGTACCCGGGGGGCGGCCTGGGATGAGCAGTTCTTC. It is translated as CASTRGAAWDEQFF. This chain uses TRBV7-9 with TRBJ2-1, with a possible D match to TRBD2 (7 bases). V lost 9 bases, J lost 8 bases, and 20 bases lay in between. Germline CDR1 is SEHNR and CDR2 is FQNEAQ (reference sequence). The length of the CDR3 is 14 residues.

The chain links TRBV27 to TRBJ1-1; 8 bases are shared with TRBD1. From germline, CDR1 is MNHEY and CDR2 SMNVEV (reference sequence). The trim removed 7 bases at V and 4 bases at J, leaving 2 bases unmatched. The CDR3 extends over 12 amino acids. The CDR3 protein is CASTDRVTEAFF. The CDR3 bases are TGTGCCAGCACGGACAGGGTCACTGAAGCTTTCTTT.

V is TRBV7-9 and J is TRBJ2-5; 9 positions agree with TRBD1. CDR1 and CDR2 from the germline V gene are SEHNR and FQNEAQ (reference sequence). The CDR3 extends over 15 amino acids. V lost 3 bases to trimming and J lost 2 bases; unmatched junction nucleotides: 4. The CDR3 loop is CASSLLTGGQETQYF. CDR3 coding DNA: TGTGCCAGCAGCTTGTTGACAGGGGGGCAAGAGACCCAGTACTTC.

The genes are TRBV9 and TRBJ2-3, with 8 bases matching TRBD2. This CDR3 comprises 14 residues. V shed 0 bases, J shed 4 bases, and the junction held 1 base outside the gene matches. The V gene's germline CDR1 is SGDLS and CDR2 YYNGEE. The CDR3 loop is CASSVGTSSDTQYF. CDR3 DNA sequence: TGTGCCAGCAGCGTAGGGACTAGCTCAGATACGCAGTATTTT.

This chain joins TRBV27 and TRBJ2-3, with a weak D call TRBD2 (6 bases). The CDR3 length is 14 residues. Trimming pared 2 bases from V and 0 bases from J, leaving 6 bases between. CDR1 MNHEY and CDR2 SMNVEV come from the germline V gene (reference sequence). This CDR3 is CASSLAGSTDTQYF. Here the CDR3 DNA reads TGTGCCAGCAGTTTAGCGGGAAGCACAGATACGCAGTATTTT.

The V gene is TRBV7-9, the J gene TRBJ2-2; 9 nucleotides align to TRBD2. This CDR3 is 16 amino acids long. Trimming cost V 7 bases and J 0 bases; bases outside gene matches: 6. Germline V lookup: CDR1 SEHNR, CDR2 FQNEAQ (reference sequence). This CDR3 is CASTRLAATNTGELFF. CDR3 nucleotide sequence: TGTGCCAGCACCCGACTAGCGGCGACGAACACCGGGGAGCTGTTTTTT. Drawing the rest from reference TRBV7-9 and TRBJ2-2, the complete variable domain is DTGVSQNPRHKITKRGQNVTFRCDPISEHNRLYWYRQTLGQGPEFLTYFQNEAQLEKSRLLSDRFSAERPKGSFSTLEIQRTEQGDSAMYLCASTRLAATNTGELFFGEGSRLTVL.

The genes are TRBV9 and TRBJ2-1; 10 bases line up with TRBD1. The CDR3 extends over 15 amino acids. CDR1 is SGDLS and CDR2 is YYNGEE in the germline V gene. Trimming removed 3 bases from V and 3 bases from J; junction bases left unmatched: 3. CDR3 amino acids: CASSAGQGNYNEQFF. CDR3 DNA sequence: TGTGCCAGCAGCGCGGGACAGGGGAACTACAATGAGCAGTTCTTC.

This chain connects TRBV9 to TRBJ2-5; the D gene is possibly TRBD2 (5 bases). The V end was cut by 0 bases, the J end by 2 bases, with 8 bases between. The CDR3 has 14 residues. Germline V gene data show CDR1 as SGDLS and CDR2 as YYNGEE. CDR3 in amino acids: CASSVGGVQETQYF. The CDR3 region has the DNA TGTGCCAGCAGCGTAGGGGGAGTTCAAGAGACCCAGTACTTC. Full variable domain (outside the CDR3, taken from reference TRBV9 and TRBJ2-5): DSGVTQTPKHLITATGQRVTLRCSPRSGDLSVYWYQQSLDQGLQFLIQYYNGEERAKGNILERFSAQQFPDLHSELNLSSLELGDSALYFCASSVGGVQETQYFGPGTRLLVL.

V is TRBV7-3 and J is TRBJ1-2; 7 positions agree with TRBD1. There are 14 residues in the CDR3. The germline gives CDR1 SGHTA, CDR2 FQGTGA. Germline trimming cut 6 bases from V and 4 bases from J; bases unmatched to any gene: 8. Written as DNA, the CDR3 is TGTGCCAGCAGTCGGGACGCAGGGGGCTATGGCTACACCTTC. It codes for CASSRDAGGYGYTF.

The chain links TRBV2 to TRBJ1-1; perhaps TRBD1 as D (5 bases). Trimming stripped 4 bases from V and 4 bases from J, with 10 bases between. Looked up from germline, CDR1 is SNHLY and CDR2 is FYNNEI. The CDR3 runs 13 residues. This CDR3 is CASSVWGGTEAFF. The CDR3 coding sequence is TGTGCCAGCAGTGTTTGGGGGGGCACTGAAGCTTTCTTT.

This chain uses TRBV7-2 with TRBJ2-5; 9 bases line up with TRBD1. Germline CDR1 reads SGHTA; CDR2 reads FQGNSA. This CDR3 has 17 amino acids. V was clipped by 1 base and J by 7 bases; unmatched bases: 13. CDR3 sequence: CASSLVGGTGSDGTQYF. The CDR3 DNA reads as TGTGCCAGCAGCTTAGTAGGAGGGACAGGGAGTGACGGGACCCAGTACTTC. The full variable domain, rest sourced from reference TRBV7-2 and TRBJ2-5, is GAGVSQSPSNKVTEKGKDVELRCDPISGHTALYWYRQSLGQGLEFLIYFQGNSAPDKSGLPSDRFSAERTGGSVSTLTIQRTQQEDSAVYLCASSLVGGTGSDGTQYFGPGTRLLVL.

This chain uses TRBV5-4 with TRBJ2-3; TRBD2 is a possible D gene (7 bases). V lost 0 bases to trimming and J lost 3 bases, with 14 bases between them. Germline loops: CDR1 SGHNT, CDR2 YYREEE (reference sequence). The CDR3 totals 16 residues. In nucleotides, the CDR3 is TGTGCCAGCAGCTTGGTCCCAGGGGAGGGAACAGATACGCAGTATTTT. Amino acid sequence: CASSLVPGEGTDTQYF.

CDR3 DNA sequence: TGTGCCAGTAGCGTCGGGGGGGACTATTACAATGAGCAGTTCTTC. Amino acids: CASSVGGDYYNEQFF. The chain couples TRBV19 to TRBJ2-1, with 8 bases lining up with TRBD2. Germline V lookup: CDR1 LNHDA, CDR2 SQIVND (reference sequence). The V and J ends lost 6 bases and 4 bases, in that order; junction bases with no gene match: 8. CDR3 size: 15 residues. The complete variable domain, with remaining parts taken from reference TRBV19 and TRBJ2-1, reads DGGITQSPKYLFRKEGQNVTLSCEQNLNHDAMYWYRQDPGQGLRLIYYSQIVNDFQKGDIAEGYSVSREKKESFPLTVTSAQKNPTAFYLCASSVGGDYYNEQFFGPGTRLTVL.

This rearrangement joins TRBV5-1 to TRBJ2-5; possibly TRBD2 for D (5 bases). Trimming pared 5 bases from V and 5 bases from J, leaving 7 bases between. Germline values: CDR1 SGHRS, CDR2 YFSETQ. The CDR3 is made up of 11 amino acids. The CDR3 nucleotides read TGCGCCAGCAGGAGGGAGGAGACCCAGTACTTC. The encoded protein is CASRREETQYF.

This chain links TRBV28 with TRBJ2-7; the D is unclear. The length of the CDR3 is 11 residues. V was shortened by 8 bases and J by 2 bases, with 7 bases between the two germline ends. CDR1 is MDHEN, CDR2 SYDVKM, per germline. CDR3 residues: CASGRAYEQYF. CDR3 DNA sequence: TGTGCCAGCGGACGGGCCTACGAGCAGTACTTC.

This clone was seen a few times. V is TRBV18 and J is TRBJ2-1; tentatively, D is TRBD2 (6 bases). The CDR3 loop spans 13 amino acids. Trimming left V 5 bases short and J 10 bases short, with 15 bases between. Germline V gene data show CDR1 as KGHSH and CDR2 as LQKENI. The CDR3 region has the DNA TGTGCCAGCTCAGGGGGTGAAACTAGCGAGCAGTTCTTC. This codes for CASSGGETSEQFF.

The CDR3 region is CASSVGLAGTYNEQFF. The CDR3 bases are TGTGCCAGCTCGGTCGGACTAGCGGGAACCTACAATGAGCAGTTCTTC. The rearrangement uses TRBV18 and TRBJ2-1, with 12 bases that match TRBD2. V shed 6 bases, J shed 2 bases, and the junction held 5 bases outside the gene matches. The CDR3 runs to 16 residues. CDR1 KGHSH and CDR2 LQKENI come from the germline V gene.

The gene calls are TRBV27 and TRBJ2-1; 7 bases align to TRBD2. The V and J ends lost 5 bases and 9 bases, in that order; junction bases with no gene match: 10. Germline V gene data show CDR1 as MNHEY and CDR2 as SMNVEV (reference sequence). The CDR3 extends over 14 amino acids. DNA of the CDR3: TGTGCCAGCAGTCTCCGGGACTATTGGGGTGAGCAGTTCTTC. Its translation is CASSLRDYWGEQFF.

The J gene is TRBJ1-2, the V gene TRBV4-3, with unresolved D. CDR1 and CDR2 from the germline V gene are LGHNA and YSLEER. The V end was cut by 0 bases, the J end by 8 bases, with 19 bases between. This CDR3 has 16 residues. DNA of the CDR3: TGCGCCAGCAGCCAAGATGGTCTGACCGACTCGGGGGGCTACACCTTC. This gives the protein CASSQDGLTDSGGYTF.

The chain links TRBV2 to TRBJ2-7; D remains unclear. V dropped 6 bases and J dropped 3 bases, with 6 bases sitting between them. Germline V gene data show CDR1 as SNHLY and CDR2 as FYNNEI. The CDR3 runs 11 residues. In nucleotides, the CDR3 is TGTGCCAGCAGGTCAGTCTACGAGCAGTACTTC. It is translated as CASRSVYEQYF.

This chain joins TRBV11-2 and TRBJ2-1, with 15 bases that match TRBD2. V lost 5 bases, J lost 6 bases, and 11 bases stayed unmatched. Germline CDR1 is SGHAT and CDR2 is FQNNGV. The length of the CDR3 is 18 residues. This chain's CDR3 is CASSPSRTSGRAGNEQFF. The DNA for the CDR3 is TGTGCCAGCAGCCCGTCACGGACTAGCGGGAGGGCCGGCAATGAGCAGTTCTTC. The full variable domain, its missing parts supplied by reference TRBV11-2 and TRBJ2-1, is EAGVAQSPRYKIIEKRQSVAFWCNPISGHATLYWYQQILGQGPKLLIQFQNNGVVDDSQLPKDRFSAERLKGVDSTLKIQPAKLEDSAVYLCASSPSRTSGRAGNEQFFGPGTRLTVL.

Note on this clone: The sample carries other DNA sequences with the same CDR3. The CDR3 bases are TGTGCCAGCAGCGGGACAGGGGGCAATCAGCCCCAGCATTTT. This codes for CASSGTGGNQPQHF. The chain is built from TRBV7-9 and TRBJ1-5; 10 bases match TRBD1. Germline lookup yields CDR1 SEHNR and CDR2 FQNEAQ (reference sequence). This CDR3 is 14 amino acids long. V shed 5 bases and J 2 bases; nucleotides not matched to a gene: 0.

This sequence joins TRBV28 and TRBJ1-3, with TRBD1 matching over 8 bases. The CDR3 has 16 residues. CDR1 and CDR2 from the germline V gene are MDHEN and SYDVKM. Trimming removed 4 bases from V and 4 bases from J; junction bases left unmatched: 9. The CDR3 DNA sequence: TGTGCCAGCAGTTCACTAGCGACAGGGGAGGGAAACACCATATATTTT. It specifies CASSSLATGEGNTIYF.

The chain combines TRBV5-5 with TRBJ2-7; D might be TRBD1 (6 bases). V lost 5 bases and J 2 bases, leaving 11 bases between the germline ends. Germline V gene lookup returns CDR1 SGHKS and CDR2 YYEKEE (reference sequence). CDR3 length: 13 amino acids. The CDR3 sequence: CASRDGTTYEQYF. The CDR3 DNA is TGTGCCAGCAGAGACGGGACAACCTACGAGCAGTACTTC.

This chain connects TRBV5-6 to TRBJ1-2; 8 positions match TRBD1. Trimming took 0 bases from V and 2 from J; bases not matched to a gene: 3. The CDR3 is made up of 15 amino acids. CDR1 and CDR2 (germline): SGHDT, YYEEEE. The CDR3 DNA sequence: TGTGCCAGCAGCTTGGTGGCAGGGGGCAACTATGGCTACACCTTC. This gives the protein CASSLVAGGNYGYTF.

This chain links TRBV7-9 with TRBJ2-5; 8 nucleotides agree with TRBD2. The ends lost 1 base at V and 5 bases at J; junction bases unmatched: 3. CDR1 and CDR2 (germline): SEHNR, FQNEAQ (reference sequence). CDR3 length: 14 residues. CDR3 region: CASSLGTSWETQYF. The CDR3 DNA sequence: TGTGCCAGCAGCTTAGGGACTAGCTGGGAGACCCAGTACTTC. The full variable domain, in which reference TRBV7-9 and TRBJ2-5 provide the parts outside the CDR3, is DTGVSQNPRHKITKRGQNVTFRCDPISEHNRLYWYRQTLGQGPEFLTYFQNEAQLEKSRLLSDRFSAERPKGSFSTLEIQRTEQGDSAMYLCASSLGTSWETQYFGPGTRLLVL.

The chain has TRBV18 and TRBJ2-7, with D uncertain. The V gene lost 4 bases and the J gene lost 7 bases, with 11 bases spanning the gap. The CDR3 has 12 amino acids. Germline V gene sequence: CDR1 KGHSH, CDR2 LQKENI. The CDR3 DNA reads TGTGCCAGCTCACTTGATGCCGGGGAGCAGTACTTC. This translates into CASSLDAGEQYF.

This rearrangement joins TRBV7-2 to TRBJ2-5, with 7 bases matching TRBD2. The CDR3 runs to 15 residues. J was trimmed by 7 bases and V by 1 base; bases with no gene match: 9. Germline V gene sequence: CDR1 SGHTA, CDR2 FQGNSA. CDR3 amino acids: CASSLEGLRGGTQYF. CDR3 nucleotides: TGTGCCAGCAGCTTAGAGGGACTTCGCGGGGGGACCCAGTACTTC.

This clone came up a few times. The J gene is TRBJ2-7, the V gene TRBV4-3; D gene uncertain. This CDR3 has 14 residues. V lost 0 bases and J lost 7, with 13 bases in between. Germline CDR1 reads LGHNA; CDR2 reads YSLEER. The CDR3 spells CASSQERRLGEQYF. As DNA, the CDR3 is TGCGCCAGCAGCCAAGAGCGAAGGCTGGGGGAGCAGTACTTC.